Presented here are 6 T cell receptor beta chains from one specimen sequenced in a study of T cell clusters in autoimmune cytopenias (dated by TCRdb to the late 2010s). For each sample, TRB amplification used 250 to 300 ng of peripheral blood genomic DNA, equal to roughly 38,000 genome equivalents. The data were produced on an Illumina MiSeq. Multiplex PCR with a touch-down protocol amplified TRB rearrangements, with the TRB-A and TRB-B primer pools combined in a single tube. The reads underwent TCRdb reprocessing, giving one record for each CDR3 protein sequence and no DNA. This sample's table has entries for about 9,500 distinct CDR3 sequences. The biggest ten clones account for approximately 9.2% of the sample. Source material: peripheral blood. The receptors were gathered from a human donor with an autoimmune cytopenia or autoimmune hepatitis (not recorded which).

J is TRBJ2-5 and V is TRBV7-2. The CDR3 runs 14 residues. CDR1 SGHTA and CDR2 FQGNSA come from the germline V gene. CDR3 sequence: CASSLGGLKETQYF.

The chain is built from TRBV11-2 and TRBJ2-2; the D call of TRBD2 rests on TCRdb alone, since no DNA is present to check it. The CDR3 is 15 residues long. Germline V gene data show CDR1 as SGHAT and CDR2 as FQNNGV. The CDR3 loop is CASSSPNLNTGELFF.

The CDR3 protein is CASSPRQGEPKNIQYF. V is TRBV18 and J is TRBJ2-4; TCRdb returns TRBD1, unconfirmable since there is no DNA. The length of the CDR3 is 16 residues. The germline CDR1 and CDR2 sequences are KGHSH and LQKENI.

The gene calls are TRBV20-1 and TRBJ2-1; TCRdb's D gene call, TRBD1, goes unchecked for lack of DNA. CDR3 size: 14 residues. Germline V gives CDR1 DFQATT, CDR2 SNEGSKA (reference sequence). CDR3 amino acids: CSASGGSSYNEQFF.

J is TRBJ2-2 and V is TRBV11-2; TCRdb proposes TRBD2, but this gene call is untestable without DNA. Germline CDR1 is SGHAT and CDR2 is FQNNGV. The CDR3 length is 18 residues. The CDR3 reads CASSPRLDGPRNTGELFF.

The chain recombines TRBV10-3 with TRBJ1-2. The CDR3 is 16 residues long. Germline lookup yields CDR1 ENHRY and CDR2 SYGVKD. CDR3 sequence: CAISEPYSGRGFGYTF.